Below are 25 T cell receptor beta chains sequenced from a single sample in a study of glioma-infiltrating T cells after dendritic cell vaccination. Measured with immunoSEQ multiplex PCR; TCRdb has only the in-frame clones, and not every one. The profile shows some 10,000 clones, around 84% of them singletons. Documented time point: after dendritic cell vaccination, including at tumor progression/relapse. The source material was blood, sampled after dendritic cell vaccination. The receptors were sampled from a human donor with glioblastoma.

The sample holds a few counts of this clone. The gene calls are TRBV5-4 and TRBJ2-2; the D is unclear. With 2 bases removed from V and 3 bases from J, the gap between germline ends came to 2 bases. The CDR3 loop spans 12 amino acids. Germline CDR1 and CDR2: SGHNT and YYREEE (reference sequence). Here the CDR3 DNA reads TGTGCCAGCAGCTTCGACACCGGGGAGCTGTTTTTT. Amino acids: CASSFDTGELFF.

The V gene is TRBV13, the J gene TRBJ2-7, with TRBD1 as a possible D gene (5 bases). Trimming took 4 bases from V and 7 from J, leaving 23 bases between them. Germline values: CDR1 PRHDT, CDR2 FYEKMQ (reference sequence). This CDR3 spans 16 amino acids. The CDR3 region is CASSSPTFVAGREQYF. The CDR3 coding sequence is TGTGCCAGCAGCTCCCCGACTTTTGTTGCAGGGCGGGAGCAGTACTTC.

V is TRBV6-5 and J is TRBJ2-7; the match to TRBD2 covers 11 bases. Germline lookup yields CDR1 MNHEY and CDR2 SVGAGI. The trim removed 4 bases at V and 3 bases at J, leaving 8 bases unmatched. The CDR3 contains 16 residues. CDR3 protein: CASSSGEGLADYEQYF. CDR3 DNA: TGTGCCAGCAGTTCCGGAGAGGGACTAGCGGACTACGAGCAGTACTTC.

This chain connects TRBV7-2 to TRBJ2-3; TRBD2 is a possible D gene (6 bases). The CDR3 has 19 residues. Germline CDR1 SGHTA, CDR2 FQGNSA. V lost 8 bases, J lost 7 bases, and 34 bases lay in between. CDR3 bases: TGTGCCAGCGGAAAGACTAGGACTCTCTCTCAGATAATAGAAAATACGCAGTATTTT. It is translated as CASGKTRTLSQIIENTQYF.

The V and J genes are TRBV29-1 and TRBJ2-5; 13 nucleotides agree with TRBD2. The CDR3 is made up of 14 amino acids. V was clipped by 7 bases and J by 4 bases; unmatched bases: 6. Germline values: CDR1 SQVTM, CDR2 ANQGSEA. The CDR3 bases are TGCAGCGGTTGGACTAGCGGGAGTTTAGAGACCCAGTACTTC. Translation gives CSGWTSGSLETQYF. Filled out from reference TRBV29-1 and TRBJ2-5, the complete variable domain reads SAVISQKPSRDICQRGTSLTIQCQVDSQVTMMFWYRQQPGQSLTLIATANQGSEATYESGFVIDKFPISRPNLTFSTLTVSNMSPEDSSIYLCSGWTSGSLETQYFGPGTRLLVL.

The gene calls are TRBV27 and TRBJ1-5, with TRBD1 matching 10 bases. Trimming took 3 bases from V and 7 from J; bases not matched to a gene: 3. CDR3 length: 14 amino acids. CDR1 is MNHEY and CDR2 is SMNVEV in the germline V gene (reference sequence). CDR3 DNA sequence: TGTGCCAGCAGTTTGGGGACAGGGGTCCAGCCCCAGCATTTT. Protein: CASSLGTGVQPQHF.

The genes are TRBV6-8 and TRBJ1-1; no reliable D call. V lost 6 bases and J 1 base, leaving 9 bases between the germline ends. Germline V gives CDR1 MNHGY, CDR2 SAAAGT. This CDR3 has 13 residues. CDR3 protein: CASSNDWNTEAFF. The CDR3 nucleotides are TGTGCCAGCAGCAACGACTGGAACACTGAAGCTTTCTTT.

J is TRBJ2-3 and V is TRBV13; D is perhaps TRBD1 (6 bases). From germline, CDR1 is PRHDT and CDR2 FYEKMQ (reference sequence). This CDR3 region has 14 residues. V was clipped by 4 bases and J by 3 bases, with 11 bases between them. The CDR3 bases are TGTGCCAGCAGCTCCAGGGGTAGGACAGATACGCAGTATTTT. Its protein product is CASSSRGRTDTQYF.

CDR3 coding DNA: TGTGCCAGCAGTTTATATCAGGGCCAGTATGGCTACACCTTC. This sequence encodes CASSLYQGQYGYTF. The chain uses TRBV27 and TRBJ1-2; TRBD1 might be the D (5 bases). The CDR3 runs to 14 residues. V lost 1 base, J lost 5 bases, and 11 bases lay in between. Germline V gives CDR1 MNHEY, CDR2 SMNVEV (reference sequence).

The rearrangement links TRBV28 to TRBJ1-5; 7 bases are a match to TRBD1. This CDR3 comprises 16 residues. V trimming: 7 bases; J trimming: 2 bases; junction bases outside the gene matches: 11. CDR1 MDHEN and CDR2 SYDVKM come from the germline V gene. Here the CDR3 reads CASTHRTGLGNQPQHF. The CDR3, as DNA: TGTGCCAGCACCCACCGGACAGGACTGGGCAATCAGCCCCAGCATTTT.

The chain employs TRBV30 and TRBJ1-3; 9 bases are a match to TRBD1. Germline V gives CDR1 GTSNPN, CDR2 SVGIG (reference sequence). This CDR3 comprises 16 residues. Germline trimming cut 1 base from V and 4 bases from J; bases unmatched to any gene: 8. The CDR3 region is CAWSDDRGFYGNTIYF. CDR3 DNA: TGTGCCTGGAGTGACGACAGGGGGTTTTACGGAAACACCATATATTTT.

This clone is large within its sample. This chain joins TRBV28 and TRBJ1-5; 9 bases map to TRBD1. The CDR3 runs to 16 residues. Trimming took 5 bases from V and 0 from J; bases not matched to a gene: 5. Per germline, CDR1 MDHEN and CDR2 SYDVKM. The CDR3 sequence: CASSTWTGVSNQPQHF. In nucleotides, the CDR3 is TGTGCCAGCAGTACCTGGACAGGGGTTAGCAATCAGCCCCAGCATTTT.

This clone was picked up a small number of times. V is TRBV12-5 and J is TRBJ2-1; 11 nucleotides line up with TRBD2. Germline lookup yields CDR1 LGHNT and CDR2 FRNRAP. Unmatched junction bases numbered 10, after V lost 7 bases and J lost 5 bases. The CDR3 extends over 16 amino acids. The CDR3 spells CASDVSGRALNNEQFF. In DNA form, the CDR3 reads TGTGCTAGTGATGTTAGCGGGAGGGCCCTCAACAATGAGCAGTTCTTC.

The V and J genes are TRBV12-5 and TRBJ2-2; 12 nucleotides match TRBD1. Trimming took 5 bases from V and 4 from J; bases not matched to a gene: 5. CDR1 and CDR2 from the germline V gene are LGHNT and FRNRAP. This CDR3 is built from 16 residues. This CDR3 is CASGRGQGAPTGELFF. The CDR3 DNA reads as TGTGCTAGTGGTCGGGGACAGGGGGCTCCCACCGGGGAGCTGTTTTTT.

This chain uses TRBV5-4 with TRBJ1-2; 11 bases match TRBD1. This CDR3 contains 16 residues. The junction had 7 bases not matched to a gene; V was cut back by 2 bases and J by 4 bases. Germline assignment: CDR1 SGHNT and CDR2 YYREEE (reference sequence). The CDR3 sequence: CASSLGQGATLYGYTF. Written as DNA, the CDR3 is TGTGCCAGCAGCTTAGGACAGGGGGCTACCCTCTATGGCTACACCTTC. The full variable domain, in which reference TRBV5-4 and TRBJ1-2 provide the parts outside the CDR3, is ETGVTQSPTHLIKTRGQQVTLRCSSQSGHNTVSWYQQALGQGPQFIFQYYREEENGRGNFPPRFSGLQFPNYSSELNVNALELDDSALYLCASSLGQGATLYGYTFGSGTRLTVV.

This chain joins TRBV4-3 and TRBJ2-3; the D is unclear. V shed 0 bases and J shed 2 bases, with 15 bases lying between them. There are 17 residues in the CDR3. The V gene's germline CDR1 is LGHNA and CDR2 YSLEER. CDR3 DNA: TGCGCCAGCAGCCAAGAGGCGGAGCGAGAACCCACAGATACGCAGTATTTT. This sequence encodes CASSQEAEREPTDTQYF.

This clone was picked up a small number of times. V is TRBV7-9 and J is TRBJ2-7, with 8 positions matching TRBD1. The CDR3 consists of 15 residues. Germline-derived CDR1 and CDR2 are SEHNR and FQNEAQ (reference sequence). Trimming removed 8 bases from V and 7 bases from J; junction bases left unmatched: 16. CDR3 nucleotide sequence: TGTGCCAGCGGAATGGGGGGACAGGCAAACAGGGAGCAGTACTTC. This translates into CASGMGGQANREQYF.

V and J are TRBV30 and TRBJ1-1; tentative D call: TRBD1 (6 bases). The CDR3 extends over 13 amino acids. The germline V gene encodes CDR1 GTSNPN and CDR2 SVGIG (reference sequence). V lost 1 base, J lost 4 bases, and 10 bases lay in between. In nucleotides, the CDR3 is TGTGCCTGGAGTGCCCAGGGGTCCACTGAAGCTTTCTTT. Translated, it gives CAWSAQGSTEAFF. The whole variable domain, filled in from reference TRBV30 and TRBJ1-1, reads SQTIHQWPATLVQPVGSPLSLECTVEGTSNPNLYWYRQAAGRGLQLLFYSVGIGQISSEVPQNLSASRPQDRQFILSSKKLLLSDSGFYLCAWSAQGSTEAFFGQGTRLTVV.

This clone has just one count. This chain uses TRBV30 with TRBJ2-2; 9 bases map to TRBD1. The germline V gene encodes CDR1 GTSNPN and CDR2 SVGIG (reference sequence). The length of the CDR3 is 17 residues. J lost 3 bases, V lost 0 bases, and 8 bases had no gene match. CDR3 sequence (DNA): TGTGCCTGGAGTGTACGCCGGACAGGGGCGGACACCGGGGAGCTGTTTTTT. This translates into CAWSVRRTGADTGELFF.

The chain employs TRBV28 and TRBJ2-1; 7 nucleotides agree with TRBD1. Germline V CDR1 and CDR2: MDHEN, SYDVKM. The CDR3 spans 16 residues. The ends lost 3 bases at V and 5 bases at J; junction bases unmatched: 10. The CDR3 DNA sequence: TGTGCCAGCAGTTTTGTCGACAGGGAGTTAGACAATGAGCAGTTCTTC. Translation: CASSFVDRELDNEQFF.

This clone was counted between two and nine times. This chain joins TRBV25-1 and TRBJ1-1; D not resolved. Between the trimmed V and J ends, which lost 1 base and 1 base, there was a span of 13 bases. The CDR3 totals 16 residues. CDR1 and CDR2 (germline): MGHDK, SYGVNS. The CDR3 is CASSEWGGLENTEAFF. CDR3 coding DNA: TGTGCCAGCAGTGAATGGGGAGGGCTAGAGAACACTGAAGCTTTCTTT.

This chain uses TRBV5-1 with TRBJ2-7, with TRBD1 matching over 9 bases. Germline V lookup: CDR1 SGHRS, CDR2 YFSETQ. The CDR3 runs 14 residues. V dropped 4 bases and J dropped 2; count of bases not matched to a gene: 4. CDR3 protein: CASSDRGGTYEQYF. Here the CDR3 DNA reads TGCGCCAGCAGCGACAGGGGGGGCACCTACGAGCAGTACTTC.

The chain employs TRBV18 and TRBJ1-2; 9 bases line up with TRBD1. Germline CDR1 reads KGHSH; CDR2 reads LQKENI. CDR3 length: 21 residues. V was clipped by 3 bases and J by 2 bases; unmatched bases: 22. CDR3 sequence reads: CASSPQSARTGTGRMNYGYTF. The CDR3 coding sequence is TGTGCCAGCTCACCCCAGAGCGCCCGTACCGGGACAGGGAGAATGAACTATGGCTACACCTTC. Using reference TRBV18 and TRBJ1-2 for the parts outside the CDR3, the full variable domain is NAGVMQNPRHLVRRRGQEARLRCSPMKGHSHVYWYRQLPEEGLKFMVYLQKENIIDESGMPKERFSAEFPKEGPSILRIQQVVRGDSAAYFCASSPQSARTGTGRMNYGYTFGSGTRLTVV.

This clone was observed a few times. The chain has TRBV6-8 and TRBJ2-2, with 7 bases that match TRBD1. The trim removed 5 bases at V and 7 bases at J, leaving 1 base unmatched. The germline gives CDR1 MNHGY, CDR2 SAAAGT. The CDR3 loop spans 12 amino acids. The CDR3 sequence is CASSRTGGELFF. In DNA, the CDR3 is TGTGCCAGCAGTAGGACAGGCGGGGAGCTGTTTTTT.

V is TRBV4-1 and J is TRBJ2-1; TRBD2 matches 14 bases. The V and J ends lost 3 bases and 7 bases, in that order; junction bases with no gene match: 2. Germline CDR1 reads MGHRA; CDR2 reads YSYEKL. This CDR3 has 15 amino acids. The CDR3 region is CASSQGLAGENEQFF. The CDR3 DNA is TGCGCCAGCAGCCAGGGACTAGCGGGAGAAAATGAGCAGTTCTTC.